These 9 T cell receptor beta chains share one sample of origin, sequenced in a study of blood T cell repertoires in COVID-19. The protocol was immunoSEQ multiplex PCR, while the TCRdb copy is restricted to in-frame clones and leaves out a portion. This table holds 200,000 to 250,000 clones, approximately 78% found once. Sequences were obtained from peripheral blood. The receptors stem from a woman aged 80 or over with COVID-19, enrolled during active disease.

The CDR3 DNA reads TGTGCCAGCAGCTCGACTAGCGGATACAATGAGCAGTTCTTC. Its protein product is CASSSTSGYNEQFF. The genes are TRBV11-3 and TRBJ2-1, with 9 bases that match TRBD2. J was trimmed by 4 bases and V by 4 bases; bases with no gene match: 2. This CDR3 spans 14 amino acids. Germline V CDR1 and CDR2: SGHNT, YENEEA.

This clone has a handful of counts. This CDR3 is CASSPRGAGGRSSYEQYF. As DNA, the CDR3 is TGCGCCAGCAGCCCCCGGGGCGCGGGAGGCAGGTCATCCTACGAGCAGTACTTC. The chain joins TRBV5-1 to TRBJ2-7; the match to TRBD2 covers 8 bases. V dropped 4 bases and J dropped 1; count of bases not matched to a gene: 16. Germline V gene lookup returns CDR1 SGHRS and CDR2 YFSETQ. The CDR3 totals 18 residues.

The V gene is TRBV5-1, the J gene TRBJ1-1; 9 nucleotides line up with TRBD1. The CDR3 has 15 residues. The germline CDR1 and CDR2 sequences are SGHRS and YFSETQ. After removal of 6 bases from V and 1 base from J, the junction contained 7 bases not matched to a gene. The CDR3 region has the DNA TGCGCCAGCACCTGGGGGACAGGGACGAACACTGAAGCTTTCTTT. It yields the protein CASTWGTGTNTEAFF.

V usage is TRBV5-5 and J usage is TRBJ1-4; TRBD1 aligns across 7 bases. From germline, CDR1 is SGHKS and CDR2 YYEKEE (reference sequence). The CDR3 has 15 amino acids. V was clipped by 0 bases and J by 7 bases; unmatched bases: 6. For the CDR3, the DNA is TGTGCCAGCAGCTTGGGACAGGGTTACGGTGAAAAACTGTTTTTT. This codes for CASSLGQGYGEKLFF.

V usage is TRBV5-1 and J usage is TRBJ2-7; TRBD2 matches at 8 bases. The CDR3 is 20 amino acids. Trimming took 0 bases from V and 0 from J; bases not matched to a gene: 17. Germline CDR1 reads SGHRS; CDR2 reads YFSETQ. CDR3 DNA sequence: TGCGCCAGCAGCTTGGCGCCCAGATCCGGAACTAGCGGCTTCTCCTACGAGCAGTACTTC. This translates into CASSLAPRSGTSGFSYEQYF.

The V and J genes are TRBV5-5 and TRBJ1-5, with TRBD1 as a possible D gene (6 bases). Germline values: CDR1 SGHKS, CDR2 YYEKEE (reference sequence). CDR3 length: 15 amino acids. With 0 bases removed from V and 4 bases from J, the gap between germline ends came to 11 bases. The CDR3 sequence is CASSLVGARNQPQHF. The CDR3 DNA sequence: TGTGCCAGCAGCTTGGTGGGGGCCCGTAATCAGCCCCAGCATTTT.

The chain employs TRBV4-1 and TRBJ1-1, with 8 bases lining up with TRBD1. This CDR3 is built from 15 residues. Germline CDR1 reads MGHRA; CDR2 reads YSYEKL. With V trimmed by 3 bases and J by 1 base, 4 bases remained unmatched. The chain's CDR3 is CASSHAGGANTEAFF. The CDR3 DNA is TGCGCCAGCAGCCATGCAGGGGGCGCGAACACTGAAGCTTTCTTT.

The gene calls are TRBV15 and TRBJ1-1; D remains unclear. Germline V gene lookup returns CDR1 LNHNV and CDR2 YYDKDF (reference sequence). V was shortened by 1 base and J by 7 bases, with 16 bases between the two germline ends. The CDR3 has 15 residues. CDR3 coding DNA: TGTGCCACCAGCAGAGGGGAGGGCGGGCATAATGAAGCTTTCTTT. Protein product: CATSRGEGGHNEAFF.

The genes are TRBV7-3 and TRBJ1-2; D perhaps matches TRBD1 (6 bases). Trimming cost V 8 bases and J 4 bases, with 8 bases left between them. Germline V lookup: CDR1 SGHTA, CDR2 FQGTGA. The CDR3 sequence is 11 residues long. This CDR3 is CASRDTYGYTF. CDR3 coding DNA: TGTGCCAGCCGGGACACCTATGGCTACACCTTC.